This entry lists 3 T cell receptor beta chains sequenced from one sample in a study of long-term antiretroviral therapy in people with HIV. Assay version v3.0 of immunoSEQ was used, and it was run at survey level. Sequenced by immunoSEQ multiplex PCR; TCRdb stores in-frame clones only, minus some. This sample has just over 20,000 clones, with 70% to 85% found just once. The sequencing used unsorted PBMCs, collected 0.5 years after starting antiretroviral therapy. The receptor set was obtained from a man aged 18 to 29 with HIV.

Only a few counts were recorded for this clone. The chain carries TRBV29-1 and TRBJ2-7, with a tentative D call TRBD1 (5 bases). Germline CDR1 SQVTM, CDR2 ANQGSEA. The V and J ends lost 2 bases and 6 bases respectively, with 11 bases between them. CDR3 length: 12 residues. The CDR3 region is CSVEQGVGEQYF. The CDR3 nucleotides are TGCAGCGTTGAACAGGGTGTGGGCGAGCAGTACTTC.

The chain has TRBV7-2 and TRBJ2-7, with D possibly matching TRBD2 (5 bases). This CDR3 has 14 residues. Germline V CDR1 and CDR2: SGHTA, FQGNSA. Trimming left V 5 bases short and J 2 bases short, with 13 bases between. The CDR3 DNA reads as TGTGCCAGCAGCAAGACAATGGAGGCCTACGAGCAGTACTTC. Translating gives CASSKTMEAYEQYF.

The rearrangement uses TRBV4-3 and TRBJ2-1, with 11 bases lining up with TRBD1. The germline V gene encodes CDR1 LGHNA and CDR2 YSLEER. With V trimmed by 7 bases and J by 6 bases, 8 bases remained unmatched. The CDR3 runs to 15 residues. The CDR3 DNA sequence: TGCGCCAGCAATACGCCGGGACAGGGGGGCAATGAGCAGTTCTTC. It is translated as CASNTPGQGGNEQFF.